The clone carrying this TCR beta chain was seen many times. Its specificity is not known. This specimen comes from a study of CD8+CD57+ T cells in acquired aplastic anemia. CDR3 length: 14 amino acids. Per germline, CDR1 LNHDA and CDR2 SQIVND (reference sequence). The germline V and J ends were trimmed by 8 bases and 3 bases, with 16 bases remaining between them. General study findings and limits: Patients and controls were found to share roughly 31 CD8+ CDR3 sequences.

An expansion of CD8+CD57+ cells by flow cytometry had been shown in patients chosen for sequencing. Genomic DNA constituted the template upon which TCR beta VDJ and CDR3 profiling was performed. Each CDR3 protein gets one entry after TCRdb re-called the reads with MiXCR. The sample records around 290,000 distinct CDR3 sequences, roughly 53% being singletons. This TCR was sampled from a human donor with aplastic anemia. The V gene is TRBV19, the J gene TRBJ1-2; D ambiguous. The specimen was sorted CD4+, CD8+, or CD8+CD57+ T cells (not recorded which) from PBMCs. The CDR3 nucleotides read TGTGCCAGTTTACCCGCGGGAGATTACTATGGCTACACCTTC. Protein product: CASLPAGDYYGYTF.